This TCR beta chain was sequenced for a study of OX40 agonist ivuxolimab in advanced cancers. The V gene's germline CDR1 is MNHEY and CDR2 SVGAGI. Trimming removed 0 bases from V and 12 bases from J; junction bases left unmatched: 6. The CDR3 covers 15 residues. TCRdb keeps only in-frame clones here, not all; method: immunoSEQ multiplex PCR. The repertoire holds tens of thousands of clones, with about 88% as singletons. The source material was CD4+ or CD8+ T cells sorted from blood, sampled in a trial of the OX40 agonist ivuxolimab. The chain is built from TRBV6-5 and TRBJ2-1; 12 nucleotides align to TRBD2. This sequence originates from an adult with an advanced solid tumor such as melanoma, head and neck, liver or kidney cancer. The CDR3 bases are TGTGCCAGCAGTTACTCACAGGGACTAGCGGGCCGGCAGTTCTTC. Residues: CASSYSQGLAGRQFF.